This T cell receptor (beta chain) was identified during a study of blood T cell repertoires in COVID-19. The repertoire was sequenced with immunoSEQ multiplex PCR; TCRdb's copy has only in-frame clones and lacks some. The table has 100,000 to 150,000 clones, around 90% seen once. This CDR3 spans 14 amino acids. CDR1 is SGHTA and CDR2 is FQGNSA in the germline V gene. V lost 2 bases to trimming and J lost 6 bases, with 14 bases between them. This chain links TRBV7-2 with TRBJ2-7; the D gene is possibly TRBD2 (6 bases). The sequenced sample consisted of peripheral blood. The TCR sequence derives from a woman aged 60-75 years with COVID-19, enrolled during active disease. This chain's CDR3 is CASSLRAGTGEQYF. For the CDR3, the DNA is TGTGCCAGCAGCTTAAGGGCGGGGACGGGCGAGCAGTACTTC.